The 27 T cell receptor beta chains presented below share a single source sample, sequenced in a study of lymphopenia after photon versus proton radiotherapy. Sequenced by immunoSEQ multiplex PCR; TCRdb stores in-frame clones only, minus some. Of over 35,000 clones in the sample, around 84% were seen once. Source: peripheral blood, taken from a patient treated with proton-based radiotherapy. These receptors originate from a woman in her 70s with pancreatic cancer. Some clones in this sample may be carry-over from other donors' samples.

CDR3 sequence (DNA): TGCAGCGTCGGTGGGACAGGGGGCAGCTATGGCTACACCTTC. It is translated as CSVGGTGGSYGYTF. The V and J genes are TRBV29-1 and TRBJ1-2; TRBD1 matches at 12 bases. Germline CDR1 is SQVTM and CDR2 is ANQGSEA. The CDR3 is 14 amino acids. V dropped 6 bases and J dropped 4; count of bases not matched to a gene: 6.

A few counts support this clone. The rearrangement links TRBV28 to TRBJ2-3; 8 bases align to TRBD2. Germline assignment: CDR1 MDHEN and CDR2 SYDVKM. Trimming took 4 bases from V and 5 from J; bases not matched to a gene: 11. The CDR3 runs to 16 residues. The CDR3 here is CASSSLAGSGLDTQYF. CDR3 DNA sequence: TGTGCCAGCAGTTCCCTAGCGGGTTCTGGGTTAGATACGCAGTATTTT.

This rearrangement joins TRBV5-1 to TRBJ2-2; possible D gene TRBD1, 5 bases. The germline V gene encodes CDR1 SGHRS and CDR2 YFSETQ. The CDR3 spans 15 residues. Trimming shortened V by 0 bases and J by 2 bases, and 8 bases separated the two germline ends. CDR3 protein: CASSLGQLNTGELFF. The DNA for the CDR3 is TGCGCCAGCAGCTTGGGACAGTTAAACACCGGGGAGCTGTTTTTT. Filled out from reference TRBV5-1 and TRBJ2-2, the complete variable domain reads KAGVTQTPRYLIKTRGQQVTLSCSPISGHRSVSWYQQTPGQGLQFLFEYFSETQRNKGNFPGRFSGRQFSNSRSEMNVSTLELGDSALYLCASSLGQLNTGELFFGEGSRLTVL.

This clone was found once. The V and J genes are TRBV18 and TRBJ1-3, with TRBD1 matching 8 bases. The CDR3 covers 15 residues. Losses at the gene ends were 8 bases for V and 0 bases for J; bases not matched to a gene: 6. Germline V CDR1 and CDR2: KGHSH, LQKENI. CDR3 DNA sequence: TGTGCCAGCGACCGGGACAGGAGCTCTGGAAACACCATATATTTT. Its translation is CASDRDRSSGNTIYF.

The chain joins TRBV19 to TRBJ2-3; tentatively, D is TRBD2 (6 bases). The CDR3 sequence is 13 residues long. Per germline, CDR1 LNHDA and CDR2 SQIVND (reference sequence). The V end was cut by 5 bases, the J end by 6 bases, with 12 bases between. The DNA for the CDR3 is TGTGCCAGTAGTTACTCTCGGGGGGATACGCAGTATTTT. Translating gives CASSYSRGDTQYF.

The chain is built from TRBV29-1 and TRBJ2-5; the D gene is possibly TRBD1 (5 bases). V was pared by 7 bases and J by 5 bases, with 17 bases between. Germline V gene data show CDR1 as SQVTM and CDR2 as ANQGSEA. There are 13 residues in the CDR3. CDR3 in amino acids: CSAQRQGPETQYF. The CDR3, as DNA: TGCAGCGCCCAAAGGCAGGGCCCTGAGACCCAGTACTTC.

The chain is built from TRBV6-5 and TRBJ1-6, with 7 positions matching TRBD1. The ends lost 5 bases at V and 6 bases at J; junction bases unmatched: 7. There are 15 residues in the CDR3. The germline V gene has CDR1 MNHEY and CDR2 SVGAGI. The CDR3 DNA is TGTGCCAGCAGTCGGGGACAGCAAGTTAATTCACCCCTCCACTTT. Translation: CASSRGQQVNSPLHF.

The chain combines TRBV25-1 with TRBJ2-5; tentatively, D is TRBD1 (5 bases). The V gene's germline CDR1 is MGHDK and CDR2 SYGVNS. CDR3 length equals 14 residues. Trimming removed 1 base from V and 7 bases from J, with 13 bases in between. Here the CDR3 reads CASSELGQGATQYF. The DNA of the CDR3 is TGTGCCAGCAGTGAATTGGGGCAGGGTGCGACCCAGTACTTC.

There are a few counts of this clone. The rearrangement uses TRBV7-9 and TRBJ2-1, with D tentatively TRBD2 (5 bases). Trimming took off 3 bases at V and 4 bases at J, with 13 bases between the two ends. There are 15 residues in the CDR3. Germline CDR1 reads SEHNR; CDR2 reads FQNEAQ (reference sequence). The DNA of the CDR3 is TGTGCCAGCAGCTTCGGGGATGGGCTTTACAATGAGCAGTTCTTC. Translation gives CASSFGDGLYNEQFF.

The chain uses TRBV25-1 and TRBJ1-4, with D perhaps TRBD1 (6 bases). Germline CDR1 is MGHDK and CDR2 is SYGVNS. CDR3 length: 16 amino acids. The V gene lost 1 base and the J gene lost 5 bases, with 14 bases spanning the gap. CDR3: CASSESLVRGNEKLFF. CDR3 DNA: TGTGCCAGCAGTGAATCCCTGGTTAGGGGGAATGAAAAACTGTTTTTT. Full variable domain (rest looked up from reference TRBV25-1 and TRBJ1-4): EADIYQTPRYLVIGTGKKITLECSQTMGHDKMYWYQQDPGMELHLIHYSYGVNSTEKGDLSSESTVSRIRTEHFPLTLESARPSHTSQYLCASSESLVRGNEKLFFGSGTQLSVL.

The chain carries TRBV19 and TRBJ2-1, with 14 bases fitting TRBD2. This CDR3 has 16 residues. V dropped 4 bases and J dropped 8; count of bases not matched to a gene: 7. Germline CDR1 reads LNHDA; CDR2 reads SQIVND (reference sequence). Written as DNA, the CDR3 is TGTGCCAGTAGTACGACTAGCGGGAGGGCTATGGATGAGCAGTTCTTC. It yields the protein CASSTTSGRAMDEQFF.

CDR3 loop: CASSRGGLAGANTGELFF. CDR3 nucleotide sequence: TGTGCCAGCAGCCGAGGGGGACTAGCGGGAGCGAACACCGGGGAGCTGTTTTTT. This chain joins TRBV11-3 and TRBJ2-2, with 14 bases lining up with TRBD2. This CDR3 comprises 18 residues. After removal of 5 bases from V and 0 bases from J, the junction contained 5 bases not matched to a gene. Looked up from germline, CDR1 is SGHNT and CDR2 is YENEEA.

The chain combines TRBV5-1 with TRBJ2-3; D possibly corresponds to TRBD1 (6 bases). CDR1 and CDR2 from the germline V gene are SGHRS and YFSETQ. The CDR3 is 14 residues long. Trimming took off 4 bases at V and 2 bases at J, with 11 bases between the two ends. CDR3 DNA sequence: TGCGCCAGCAGCCCCGGACAGAACACAGATACGCAGTATTTT. It translates to CASSPGQNTDTQYF. Together with reference TRBV5-1 and TRBJ2-3, the CDR3 gives the full variable domain: KAGVTQTPRYLIKTRGQQVTLSCSPISGHRSVSWYQQTPGQGLQFLFEYFSETQRNKGNFPGRFSGRQFSNSRSEMNVSTLELGDSALYLCASSPGQNTDTQYFGPGTRLTVL.

A few counts support this clone. The chain recombines TRBV10-3 with TRBJ1-2, with TRBD1 as a possible D gene (6 bases). The CDR3 totals 12 residues. CDR1 ENHRY and CDR2 SYGVKD come from the germline V gene. V was trimmed by 8 bases and J by 5 bases, leaving 12 bases between them. As DNA, the CDR3 is TGTGCCATCCGAGGGGACATGTATGGCTACACCTTC. Amino acids: CAIRGDMYGYTF.

The chain links TRBV7-2 to TRBJ2-7, with a tentative D call TRBD2 (5 bases). The CDR3 runs to 14 residues. Per the germline V gene, CDR1 is SGHTA and CDR2 is FQGNSA. The germline V and J ends were trimmed by 2 bases and 3 bases, with 11 bases remaining between them. The CDR3 sequence is CASSLNPGNYEQYF. The CDR3, as DNA: TGTGCCAGCAGCTTAAACCCGGGGAACTACGAGCAGTACTTC.

The rearrangement links TRBV25-1 to TRBJ2-3; no clear D gene. Trimming stripped 5 bases from V and 4 bases from J, with 10 bases between. There are 13 residues in the CDR3. Germline CDR1 MGHDK, CDR2 SYGVNS. The chain's CDR3 is CASSSAGADTQYF. DNA for the CDR3: TGTGCCAGCAGTTCTGCAGGCGCAGATACGCAGTATTTT.

The V call is TRBV28, the J call TRBJ2-2; D perhaps matches TRBD2 (6 bases). Trimming pared 0 bases from V and 1 base from J, leaving 9 bases between. The CDR3 runs 16 residues. The germline gives CDR1 MDHEN, CDR2 SYDVKM. CDR3 coding DNA: TGTGCCAGCAGTTTATGGACTAGTCTGAACACCGGGGAGCTGTTTTTT. This encodes CASSLWTSLNTGELFF.

The chain recombines TRBV7-9 with TRBJ2-5; 9 bases are shared with TRBD2. Germline V lookup: CDR1 SEHNR, CDR2 FQNEAQ (reference sequence). The CDR3 contains 18 residues. The V gene end was trimmed by 1 base and the J gene end by 1 base; junction bases not matched to a gene: 10. The CDR3 spells CASSLVRSSGRPQETQYF. The CDR3 nucleotides read TGTGCCAGCAGCTTAGTCCGATCCAGCGGGAGGCCCCAAGAGACCCAGTACTTC.

The CDR3 nucleotides read TGTGCCTGGAGCCCCGGGACAGACATGAACACTGAAGCTTTCTTT. Translating gives CAWSPGTDMNTEAFF. The chain has TRBV30 and TRBJ1-1; 7 nucleotides agree with TRBD1. There are 15 residues in the CDR3. V lost 3 bases, J lost 0 bases, and 7 bases stayed unmatched. Germline CDR1 reads GTSNPN; CDR2 reads SVGIG (reference sequence).

This clone appeared once. V usage is TRBV25-1 and J usage is TRBJ2-1; D is unresolved. The CDR3 totals 15 residues. Per the germline V gene, CDR1 is MGHDK and CDR2 is SYGVNS. The V end was cut by 4 bases, the J end by 3 bases, with 13 bases between. CDR3 loop: CASSVGRTNYNEQFF. CDR3 in DNA: TGTGCCAGCAGTGTTGGGCGGACCAACTACAATGAGCAGTTCTTC.

This clone showed up just a few times. The CDR3 sequence: CSARDRGEQYF. CDR3 nucleotide sequence: TGCAGTGCTAGGGACAGGGGCGAGCAGTACTTC. The chain uses TRBV20-1 and TRBJ2-7; TRBD1 matches at 9 bases. Germline CDR1 is DFQATT and CDR2 is SNEGSKA (reference sequence). The CDR3 is 11 amino acids. V shed 3 bases, J shed 6 bases, and the junction held 0 bases outside the gene matches.

The CDR3 spells CASSTGTEAYEQYF. Written as DNA, the CDR3 is TGTGCCAGCAGCACCGGGACCGAGGCCTACGAGCAGTACTTC. The chain joins TRBV6-1 to TRBJ2-7, with D perhaps being TRBD1 or TRBD2 (5 bases each). The germline gives CDR1 MNHNS, CDR2 SASEGT. The V end lost 6 bases, the J end lost 2 bases, and 14 bases lay between the germline ends. The CDR3 covers 14 residues.

J is TRBJ2-7 and V is TRBV4-3; 8 bases are shared with TRBD1. The V gene end was trimmed by 2 bases and the J gene end by 6 bases; junction bases not matched to a gene: 6. The CDR3 has 14 residues. In germline, CDR1 is LGHNA, CDR2 YSLEER. CDR3 in DNA: TGCGCCAGCAGCCAACACCTAGGACAGGGCGAGCAGTACTTC. Translated: CASSQHLGQGEQYF.

The chain carries TRBV6-1 and TRBJ1-5; TRBD1 matches at 8 bases. After removal of 8 bases from V and 3 bases from J, the junction contained 6 bases not matched to a gene. The CDR3 is made up of 14 amino acids. Germline-derived CDR1 and CDR2 are MNHNS and SASEGT. CDR3 region: CASEPGGVNQPQHF. CDR3 DNA: TGTGCCAGCGAGCCAGGGGGCGTCAATCAGCCCCAGCATTTT.

The CDR3 DNA follows: TGCGCCAGCAGTCATCCCGGGACGCATTCCTACGAGCAGTACTTC. Protein product: CASSHPGTHSYEQYF. The genes are TRBV23-1 and TRBJ2-7, with D possibly being TRBD1 or TRBD2 (5 bases each). TRBV23-1 is flagged as an ORF with uncertain function. This CDR3 has 15 amino acids. Trimming took 3 bases from V and 1 from J, leaving 13 bases between them.

This clone was detected once. V usage is TRBV10-3 and J usage is TRBJ1-4; D ambiguous. Germline CDR1 reads ENHRY; CDR2 reads SYGVKD. CDR3 length: 13 residues. V was shortened by 7 bases and J by 5 bases, with 11 bases between the two germline ends. CDR3 region: CAIKRDANEKLFF. The CDR3 DNA follows: TGTGCCATCAAGAGGGATGCGAATGAAAAACTGTTTTTT.

This chain links TRBV14 with TRBJ2-1; TRBD1 is a possible D gene (6 bases). Germline V gene sequence: CDR1 SGHDN, CDR2 FVKESK. This CDR3 region has 15 residues. Trimming left V 2 bases short and J 6 bases short, with 14 bases between. The CDR3 DNA reads TGTGCCAGCAGCCAATGGACAGTATCACCCAATGAGCAGTTCTTC. This translates into CASSQWTVSPNEQFF.